The sequence of this TCR beta chain was determined in a study of human thymus T cells. CDR1 is SGHTA and CDR2 is FQGNSA in the germline V gene. Trimming took 5 bases from V and 1 from J, leaving 10 bases between them. The CDR3 is made up of 14 amino acids. The method was immunoSEQ multiplex PCR; TCRdb's version includes in-frame clones alone and lacks a portion of them. The top ten clones hold around 0.022% of a sample with about 130,000 clones, about 95% of them seen once. Resected material from corrective heart surgery provided the thymus tissue analysed. Healthy Finnish infants undergoing corrective surgery for congenital heart defects were used as donors.

What was sequenced was thymus tissue. The genes are TRBV7-2 and TRBJ2-3; a weak D match, TRBD2 (6 bases). This TCR derives from a boy under two years old with a congenital heart defect but otherwise immunologically healthy. As DNA, the CDR3 is TGTGCCAGCAGCCTTTCGGGGGGCACAGATACGCAGTATTTT. Its protein product is CASSLSGGTDTQYF.